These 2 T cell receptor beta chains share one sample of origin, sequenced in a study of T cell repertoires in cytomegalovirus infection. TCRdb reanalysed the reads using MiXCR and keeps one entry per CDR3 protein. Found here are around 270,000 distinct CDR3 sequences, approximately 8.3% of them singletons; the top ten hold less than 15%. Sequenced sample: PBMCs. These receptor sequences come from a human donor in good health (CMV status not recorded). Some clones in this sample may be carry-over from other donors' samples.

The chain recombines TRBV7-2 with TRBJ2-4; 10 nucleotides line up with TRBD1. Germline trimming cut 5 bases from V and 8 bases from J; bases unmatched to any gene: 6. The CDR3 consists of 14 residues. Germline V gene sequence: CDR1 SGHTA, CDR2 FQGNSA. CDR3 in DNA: TGTGCCAGCAGCCTCGGACAGGGGGACGACATTCAGTACTTC. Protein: CASSLGQGDDIQYF.

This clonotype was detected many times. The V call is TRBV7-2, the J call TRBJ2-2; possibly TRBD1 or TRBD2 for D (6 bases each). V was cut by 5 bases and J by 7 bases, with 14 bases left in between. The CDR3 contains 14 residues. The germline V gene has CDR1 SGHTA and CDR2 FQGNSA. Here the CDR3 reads CASSMRGADGELFF. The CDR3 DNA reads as TGTGCCAGCAGCATGAGGGGGGCGGACGGGGAGCTGTTTTTT.